This T cell receptor (beta chain) originates from a study of identical twins. This clonotype has more than one count but fewer than ten. Its target is unknown. Findings and limits, study-wide: With beta out-of-frame sequences, excess sharing by twins was weaker.

TCRdb called the 5' RACE reads again in MiXCR, with one record for every CDR3 protein. The repertoire holds 500,000 to 600,000 distinct CDR3 sequences, with approximately 22% as singletons. Every sampled donor was Caucasian and healthy. This CDR3 comprises 14 residues. Germline-derived CDR1 and CDR2 are LGHDT and YNNKEL (reference sequence). V lost 2 bases to trimming and J lost 5 bases, with 12 bases between them. The same sample was also studied in work on T cells expressing NK-cell markers. Per that paper: Seropositivity for HCMV was found in seven of the eight sequenced donors, with one seronegative. For several experiments, T cell sorting was restricted to the alpha-beta TCR population by means of an anti-gamma-delta TCR antibody.

The TCR sequence derives from a woman under 30 in good health. V is TRBV3-1 and J is TRBJ2-5; D gene uncertain. Sequencing input: CD4+ T cells sorted from blood. CDR3 nucleotides: TGTGCCAGCAGCCAACTTCCCGGGTGGGAGACCCAGTACTTC. Protein sequence: CASSQLPGWETQYF.